These 20 T cell receptor beta chains were sequenced from one sample in a study of blood T cell repertoires in COVID-19. The repertoire was sequenced with immunoSEQ multiplex PCR; TCRdb's copy has only in-frame clones and lacks some. The sample has roughly 26,000 clones, roughly 66% seen once. Specimen: peripheral blood. The receptor source for this set is a man in his sixties with active or convalescent COVID-19.

The chain combines TRBV6-5 with TRBJ2-3; a weak D match, TRBD2 (6 bases). The CDR3 consists of 14 residues. With 4 bases removed from V and 5 bases from J, the gap between germline ends came to 13 bases. Germline V gene lookup returns CDR1 MNHEY and CDR2 SVGAGI. CDR3 nucleotides: TGTGCCAGCAGTTCTCTAGTAGCGGAAGATACGCAGTATTTT. Its translation is CASSSLVAEDTQYF.

The chain has TRBV9 and TRBJ2-3; TRBD2 agrees at 7 bases. Germline V gene sequence: CDR1 SGDLS, CDR2 YYNGEE. The CDR3 length is 16 residues. Germline trimming cut 2 bases from V and 4 bases from J; bases unmatched to any gene: 10. In nucleotides, the CDR3 is TGTGCCAGCAGCGTGGGGGGGAGCCCCGGGGCAGATACGCAGTATTTT. This translates into CASSVGGSPGADTQYF.

The chain carries TRBV6-6 and TRBJ2-2; 8 bases map to TRBD2. This CDR3 spans 15 amino acids. The V gene's germline CDR1 is MNHNY and CDR2 SVGAGI (reference sequence). The ends lost 5 bases at V and 5 bases at J; junction bases unmatched: 7. DNA for the CDR3: TGTGCCAGCAGTACAGCGGGGGTCCCAACCGGGGAGCTGTTTTTT. Translation gives CASSTAGVPTGELFF.

The chain carries TRBV7-9 and TRBJ1-1; D is ambiguous. Germline-derived CDR1 and CDR2 are SEHNR and FQNEAQ (reference sequence). CDR3 length: 11 amino acids. Trimming removed 5 bases from V and 11 bases from J, with 12 bases in between. The DNA of the CDR3 is TGTGCCAGCAGCCGGGGAAACCGGGCTTTCTTT. This codes for CASSRGNRAFF.

The rearrangement joins TRBV20-1 to TRBJ2-1; 8 bases line up with TRBD1. With V trimmed by 4 bases and J by 15 bases, 5 bases remained unmatched. The CDR3 sequence is 10 residues long. Germline V CDR1 and CDR2: DFQATT, SNEGSKA (reference sequence). The DNA for the CDR3 is TGCAGTGCTAACCGAGACAGGGGGTTCTTC. Protein: CSANRDRGFF.

The rearrangement links TRBV28 to TRBJ2-5, with 8 nucleotides matching TRBD2. This CDR3 is built from 15 residues. Losses at the gene ends were 6 bases for V and 5 bases for J; bases not matched to a gene: 11. Germline-derived CDR1 and CDR2 are MDHEN and SYDVKM. In DNA form, the CDR3 reads TGTGCCAGCAGCCATAGCGGGACTTCGGGGGAGACCCAGTACTTC. Translation gives CASSHSGTSGETQYF.

The V and J genes are TRBV6-6 and TRBJ2-1, with 7 bases that match TRBD2. CDR1 is MNHNY, CDR2 SVGAGI, per germline (reference sequence). This CDR3 has 16 residues. V shed 0 bases and J 6 bases; nucleotides not matched to a gene: 8. CDR3 nucleotide sequence: TGTGCCAGCAGTTACTCGTTGCGGGAGAGAGGCAATGAGCAGTTCTTC. This encodes CASSYSLRERGNEQFF.

This clone has just a few counts. Here the CDR3 DNA reads TGTGCCACCACACAAGGACTGGGCAACACCGGGGAGCTGTTTTTT. Translation gives CATTQGLGNTGELFF. The chain recombines TRBV19 with TRBJ2-2; D may be TRBD2 (5 bases). The CDR3 runs to 15 residues. V was cut by 10 bases and J by 2 bases, with 17 bases left in between. Per the germline V gene, CDR1 is LNHDA and CDR2 is SQIVND (reference sequence).

This chain connects TRBV30 to TRBJ1-1; a weak D match, TRBD1 (5 bases). V was clipped by 3 bases and J by 2 bases, with 7 bases between them. CDR1 is GTSNPN and CDR2 is SVGIG in the germline V gene (reference sequence). The CDR3 covers 12 residues. The CDR3 DNA is TGTGCCTGGAGAGACAGAAACACTGAAGCTTTCTTT. Protein product: CAWRDRNTEAFF.

The rearrangement joins TRBV5-1 to TRBJ2-2, with 9 positions matching TRBD2. From germline, CDR1 is SGHRS and CDR2 YFSETQ. V was clipped by 4 bases and J by 0 bases; unmatched bases: 4. The CDR3 loop spans 16 amino acids. The CDR3 sequence: CASSERLAANTGELFF. The DNA for the CDR3 is TGCGCCAGCAGCGAAAGACTAGCGGCGAACACCGGGGAGCTGTTTTTT. Full variable domain (outside the CDR3, taken from reference TRBV5-1 and TRBJ2-2): KAGVTQTPRYLIKTRGQQVTLSCSPISGHRSVSWYQQTPGQGLQFLFEYFSETQRNKGNFPGRFSGRQFSNSRSEMNVSTLELGDSALYLCASSERLAANTGELFFGEGSRLTVL.

This chain links TRBV5-1 with TRBJ2-1; 12 positions match TRBD2. From germline, CDR1 is SGHRS and CDR2 YFSETQ. The CDR3 length is 16 residues. The V and J ends lost 6 bases and 4 bases, in that order; junction bases with no gene match: 8. The CDR3 region is CASTKGTSGWYNEQFF. The CDR3 nucleotides are TGCGCCAGCACTAAGGGGACTAGCGGGTGGTACAATGAGCAGTTCTTC.

This clone was counted a few times. The rearrangement uses TRBV10-1 and TRBJ2-7, with D tentatively TRBD2 (6 bases). Germline V gives CDR1 WNHNN, CDR2 SYGVQD (reference sequence). V was clipped by 7 bases and J by 5 bases, with 12 bases between them. The CDR3 is made up of 12 amino acids. The CDR3 spells CASKREAHEQYF. DNA of the CDR3: TGCGCCAGCAAAAGGGAGGCCCACGAGCAGTACTTC.

This chain uses TRBV12-5 with TRBJ1-5; D is unresolved. The CDR3 runs to 14 residues. The germline V and J ends were trimmed by 1 base and 7 bases, with 11 bases remaining between them. Germline CDR1 is LGHNT and CDR2 is FRNRAP. The CDR3 nucleotides are TGTGCTAGTGGTTTGGCCCCCAGAGGACAGCCCCAGCATTTT. This gives the protein CASGLAPRGQPQHF.

This clone was observed a few times. The J gene is TRBJ1-1, the V gene TRBV29-1; 9 nucleotides align to TRBD1. The CDR3 spans 18 residues. Germline V CDR1 and CDR2: SQVTM, ANQGSEA. V lost 6 bases to trimming and J lost 7 bases; unmatched junction nucleotides: 24. CDR3 residues: CSVKPYRGLSKVSGEAFF. The CDR3 DNA is TGCAGCGTGAAACCTTACAGGGGGCTATCAAAGGTTTCTGGTGAAGCTTTCTTT.

This chain uses TRBV10-2 with TRBJ2-5; 7 nucleotides match TRBD1. The CDR3 extends over 14 amino acids. V dropped 7 bases and J dropped 0; count of bases not matched to a gene: 5. Germline V gene data show CDR1 as WSHSY and CDR2 as SAAADI. The CDR3 loop is CASTKTGYQETQYF. CDR3 bases: TGCGCCAGCACAAAGACAGGGTACCAAGAGACCCAGTACTTC.

This chain uses TRBV14 with TRBJ1-1; D not resolved. From germline, CDR1 is SGHDN and CDR2 FVKESK. Trimming removed 0 bases at V and 4 bases at J, with 12 bases between. There are 15 residues in the CDR3. The CDR3 DNA reads TGTGCCAGCAGCCAAGAAAGGAGTTACGGCACTGAAGCTTTCTTT. Protein: CASSQERSYGTEAFF.

The chain carries TRBV5-5 and TRBJ1-2; 10 nucleotides agree with TRBD1. V was pared by 4 bases and J by 8 bases, with 8 bases of the junction left unmatched. Germline-derived CDR1 and CDR2 are SGHKS and YYEKEE (reference sequence). The CDR3 sequence is 14 residues long. The CDR3 protein is CASSQGTGVGGYTF. CDR3 DNA: TGTGCCAGCAGCCAAGGGACAGGGGTAGGCGGCTACACCTTC.

J is TRBJ1-3 and V is TRBV6-5; 7 nucleotides line up with TRBD1. The CDR3 length is 15 residues. The V segment lost 6 bases and the J segment 0 bases; nucleotides outside the gene matches: 5. Germline CDR1 MNHEY, CDR2 SVGAGI. DNA for the CDR3: TGTGCCAGCAGGCGGGACAGTAGCTCTGGAAACACCATATATTTT. This translates into CASRRDSSSGNTIYF.

This clone was detected only a few times. The chain is built from TRBV6-4 and TRBJ1-2; 10 bases agree with TRBD1. The CDR3 is 13 amino acids. V lost 0 bases to trimming and J lost 8 bases; unmatched junction nucleotides: 0. Per germline, CDR1 MRHNA and CDR2 SNTAGT. This CDR3 is CASSDSTGGGYTF. The CDR3 bases are TGTGCCAGCAGTGACTCGACAGGGGGCGGCTACACCTTC.

The chain recombines TRBV7-8 with TRBJ1-3, with D hard to call. V lost 5 bases to trimming and J lost 0 bases, with 14 bases between them. CDR1 SGHVS and CDR2 FQNEAQ come from the germline V gene. This CDR3 comprises 16 residues. CDR3 DNA sequence: TGTGCCAGCAGCGCCCCCTCTAGAGTCTCTGGAAACACCATATATTTT. The encoded protein is CASSAPSRVSGNTIYF.